This T cell receptor (beta chain) appears in the sequencing data of a study of T cell responses to AZD1222 COVID-19 vaccine. Findings of the study overall: Reportedly, nearly half the spike-specific TCRs target unmutated variant regions.

Germline V gene data show CDR1 as ENHRY and CDR2 as SYGVKD. The CDR3 totals 16 residues. V gave up 0 bases and J gave up 6 bases; unmatched junction bases: 8. Concerning this clone itself: Its specificity is unknown.

Assay used: immunoSEQ multiplex PCR; TCRdb lists only in-frame clones, some missing. Here the sample spans some 180,000 clones, around 90% being singletons. Sample: peripheral blood, taken 28 days after the second AZD1222 dose. The chain employs TRBV10-3 and TRBJ2-3; TRBD1 matches 8 bases. This TCR came from an adult who received the AZD1222 COVID-19 vaccine. The CDR3 loop reads CAISESRTGTPDTQYF. The CDR3, as DNA: TGTGCCATCAGTGAGTCTAGGACAGGGACCCCGGATACGCAGTATTTT.